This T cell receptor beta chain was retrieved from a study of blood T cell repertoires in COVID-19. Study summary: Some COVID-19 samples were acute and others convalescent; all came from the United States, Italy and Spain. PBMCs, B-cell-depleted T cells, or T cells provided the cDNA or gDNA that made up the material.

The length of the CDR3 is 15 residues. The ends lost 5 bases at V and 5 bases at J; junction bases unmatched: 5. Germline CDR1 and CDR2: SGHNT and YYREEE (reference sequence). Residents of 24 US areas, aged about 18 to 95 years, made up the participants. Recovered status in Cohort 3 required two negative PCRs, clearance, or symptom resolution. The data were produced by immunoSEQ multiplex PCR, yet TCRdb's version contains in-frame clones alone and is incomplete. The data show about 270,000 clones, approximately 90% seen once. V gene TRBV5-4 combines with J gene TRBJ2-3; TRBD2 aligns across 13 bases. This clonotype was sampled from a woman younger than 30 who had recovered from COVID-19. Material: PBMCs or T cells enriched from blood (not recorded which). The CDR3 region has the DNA TGTGCCAGCAGTACTAGCGGGGGGGCGTTAGATACGCAGTATTTT. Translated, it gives CASSTSGGALDTQYF.